The clone carrying this T cell receptor (beta chain) was seen a handful of times. Its antigen is unidentified. Germline V lookup: CDR1 MNHEY, CDR2 SVGAGI. Trimming pared 11 bases from V and 1 base from J, leaving 18 bases between. The CDR3 totals 14 residues. TCRdb called the 5' RACE reads again in MiXCR, with one record for every CDR3 protein. The sample carries 75,000 or so distinct CDR3 sequences, 7.5% to 9.5% recorded once. Noted time point: sample taken at primary tumor resection. This specimen comes from a study of spatial heterogeneity in lung cancer. Study results and caveats: The appearance of ubiquitous expanded tumor TCRs in blood was greater at resection than follow-up.

The source material was PBMCs, sampled at surgery. The V gene is TRBV6-5, the J gene TRBJ2-7; D is uncertain. The sequence came from a male donor with early-stage non-small cell lung cancer. CDR3 residues: CAASRVFGSYEQYF. The CDR3 DNA follows: TGTGCCGCCTCTCGGGTTTTCGGGTCCTACGAGCAGTACTTC.